The present T cell receptor beta chain was sequenced within a study of early T cells in non-severe SARS-CoV-2 infection (dated by TCRdb to the early 2020s). The study in broad terms: Bulk RNA from unsorted whole blood was used for TCR sequencing, so alpha and beta chains could not be paired. Results the study describes overall, beyond this receptor: VDJdb matching was skewed toward anti-spike CD8 responses and likely underestimated virus-specific expansions, missing private and CD4 specificities.

The method was 5' RACE. Sequencing took place on a NextSeq 500. Unique molecular identifiers were attached to individual cDNA molecules in the TCR library protocol so that sequencing error and PCR bias could be corrected. Both TCR alpha and beta chains were sequenced, and tight co-correlation was observed between alpha and beta sequence abundances in each sample. As for how the authors treated the data: Decombinator V4 was used to perform V gene, J gene and CDR3 annotation of TCR sequences. TCRs were defined as expanded if a significant change between any two time points was detected under a Poisson model with p below 0.0001. Abundances of TCRs were expressed as counts per million after normalisation to the total number of TCRs sequenced in each sample. TRAV1-2 paired with TRAJ12, TRAJ20 or TRAJ33 defined MAIT TCRs, while TRAV10 paired with TRAJ18 defined iNKT TCRs. VDJdb, accessed 1 November 2021, was searched for CMV, EBV and SARS-CoV-2 annotated TCRs, with TCRs annotated for multiple antigens excluded. The raw public data were reprocessed by TCRdb itself: fastp quality trimming at Q25, MiXCR clonotype calling, in-frame beta chains only. Entries are consolidated by CDR3 protein sequence, retaining the most common genes and DNA. The authors' filters were not applied to this entry. This sample is represented by about 40,000 distinct CDR3 sequences; approximately 5% of them were singletons. Roughly 25% of the sample is taken by the ten largest.

The CDR3, cysteine through phenylalanine, is 16 amino acids long. Just the 48-base CDR3 DNA is kept, in frame starting at base 1. Germline trimming amounts to 4 bases on V and 1 base on J, with 9 as the count of junction bases outside the gene matches. CDR1 SGHDT and CDR2 YYEEEE are derived from the germline V gene. This clonotype was seen at least ten times. Its recognized antigen is unknown. No base qualities exist here, and no much larger clone lies one base off it. A case-control design nested within a healthcare worker cohort in London, UK, was used, with weekly nasopharyngeal swab PCR tests and blood sampling performed. Healthcare workers were enrolled in the week of the UK lockdown, from 23 to 31 March 2020, and were followed every week for up to roughly 15 weeks.

This receptor was obtained from an adult who was a healthcare worker with PCR-confirmed SARS-CoV-2 infection or an uninfected control (not recorded which). The rearranged chain carries TRBV5-6 and TRBJ2-3, and TRBD2 aligns with 7 junction nucleotides. Specimen: whole blood. CDR3 sequence: CASSPLETSRTDTQYF. The nucleotide sequence reads as follows: TGTGCCAGCAGCCCCCTCGAGACTAGCCGCACAGATACGCAGTATTTT.